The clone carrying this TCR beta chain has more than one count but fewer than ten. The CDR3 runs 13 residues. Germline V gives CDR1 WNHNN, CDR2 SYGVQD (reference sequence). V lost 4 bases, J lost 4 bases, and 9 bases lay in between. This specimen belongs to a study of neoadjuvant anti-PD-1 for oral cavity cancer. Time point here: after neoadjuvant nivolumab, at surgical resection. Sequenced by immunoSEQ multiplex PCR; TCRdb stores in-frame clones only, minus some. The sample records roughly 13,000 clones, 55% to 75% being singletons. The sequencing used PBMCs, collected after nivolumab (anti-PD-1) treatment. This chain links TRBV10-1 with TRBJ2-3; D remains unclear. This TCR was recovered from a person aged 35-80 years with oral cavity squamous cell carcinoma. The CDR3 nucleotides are TGCGCCAGCAGTGCCCCTGAAGCAGATACGCAGTATTTT. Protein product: CASSAPEADTQYF.